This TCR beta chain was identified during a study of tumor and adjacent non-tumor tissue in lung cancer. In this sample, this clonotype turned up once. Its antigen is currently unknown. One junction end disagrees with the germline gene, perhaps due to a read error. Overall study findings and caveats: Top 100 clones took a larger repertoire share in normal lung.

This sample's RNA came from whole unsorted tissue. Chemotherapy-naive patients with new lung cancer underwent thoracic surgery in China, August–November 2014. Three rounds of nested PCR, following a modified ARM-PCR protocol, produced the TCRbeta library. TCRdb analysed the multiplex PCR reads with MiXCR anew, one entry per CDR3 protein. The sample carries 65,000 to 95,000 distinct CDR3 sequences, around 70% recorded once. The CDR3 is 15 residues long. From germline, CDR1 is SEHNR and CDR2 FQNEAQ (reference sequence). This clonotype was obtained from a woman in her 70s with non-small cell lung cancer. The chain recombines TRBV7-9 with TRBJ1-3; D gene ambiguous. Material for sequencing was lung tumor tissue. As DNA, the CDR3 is TGTGCCAGCTGCTTAATAAGCGATCGGGGAAACACCATATATTTT. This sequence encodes CASCLISDRGNTIYF. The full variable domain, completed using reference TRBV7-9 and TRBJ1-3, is DTGVSQNPRHKITKRGQNVTFRCDPISEHNRLYWYRQTLGQGPEFLTYFQNEAQLEKSRLLSDRFSAERPKGSFSTLEIQRTEQGDSAMYLCASCLISDRGNTIYFGEGSWLTVV.